This T cell receptor (beta chain) was found in a study of regulatory T cells in long-lasting Graves disease. Turning to the study itself: Patients with persistent Graves' disease had over 5 years of antithyroid drugs and persistent TSH receptor antibodies.

Overall study results and limits: Patients with persistent disease showed a bias toward TRBV28, TRBJ1-2 and TRBJ2-5. Small sample size may have lowered accuracy. Persistent Graves' disease cases displayed lower TCR diversity than newly diagnosed ones.

The length of the CDR3 is 16 residues. Germline lookup yields CDR1 MDHEN and CDR2 SYDVKM. J lost 2 bases, V lost 6 bases, and 9 bases had no gene match. Investigators prepared the TCR beta libraries by applying iRepertoire HTBI primers and Arm-PCR of CDR3 regions. TCRdb used MiXCR to reprocess the multiplex PCR reads, holding one entry per CDR3 protein. Of around 400,000 distinct CDR3 sequences in the sample, approximately 25% are singletons; the top ten hold less than 30%. Time point denoted: persistent/refractory GD, antithyroid drugs over 5 years with positive TRAb. Isolated PBMC RNA provided the starting material for the TCR library. Of note for this clonotype: Its target is unknown.

The receptor was derived from a woman aged 40 to 49 with Graves disease. The genes are TRBV28 and TRBJ2-7; 11 nucleotides match TRBD2. This specimen was peripheral blood mononuclear cells (PBMCs), taken when the disease was refractory, from a patient treated with antithyroid drugs. The CDR3 region is CASSQAASGGPYEQYF. CDR3 nucleotide sequence: TGTGCCAGCAGCCAAGCCGCTAGCGGGGGGCCCTACGAGCAGTACTTC.